Listed below are T cell receptor beta chains from one sample, sequenced in a study of blood T cells in healthy people across ages. One entry per CDR3 protein, called by TCRdb with MiXCR from the 5' RACE reads. The table lists about 1.6 million distinct CDR3 sequences, 34% of them singletons. The sequenced sample consisted of blood. The receptors come from a woman aged 25-40 years in good health. Both conserved end residues are part of each CDR3. D genes are given only for firm matches. Clone size appears in some rows only: once, few, many, or a class for an expanded clone.

J gene,clone size,D gene,V gene,CDR3 DNA,CDR3 protein
TRBJ2-1,many,NA,TRBV12-3/TRBV12-4,TGTGCCAGCAACCCGGACGGGCTCTTCTACAATGAGCAGTTCTTC,CASNPDGLFYNEQFF
TRBJ1-1,NA,NA,TRBV29-1,TGCAGCGTTGTAGGGGCTGGTGAAGCTTTCTTT,CSVVGAGEAFF
TRBJ2-5,few,NA,TRBV2,TGTGCCACCACGTTAGGTAGGAGTGCAGAGACCCAGTACTTC,CATTLGRSAETQYF
TRBJ2-7,NA,TRBD2,TRBV7-6,TGTGCCAGCAGCACTGAGGGACTAGCGGGCTACGAGCAGTACTTC,CASSTEGLAGYEQYF
TRBJ2-7,NA,TRBD1,TRBV7-9,TGTGCCAGCAGCTGGACGACAGGGGCTTCAATACACGAGCAGTACTTC,CASSWTTGASIHEQYF
TRBJ2-1,NA,NA,TRBV9,TGTGCCAGCAGCGTAGACAGGGATGAGCGGTTCTTC,CASSVDRDERFF
TRBJ2-1,many,TRBD2,TRBV15,TGTGCCACCAGCAGCTTATCCAGCGGGGGTGGCTCCTACAATGAGCAGTTCTTC,CATSSLSSGGGSYNEQFF
TRBJ2-7,many,NA,TRBV5-1,TGCGCCAGCAGCGATATTCTCGGCGGGAAAGGTAACGAGCAGTACTTC,CASSDILGGKGNEQYF
TRBJ2-7,few,TRBD1,TRBV27,TGTGCCAGCAGTAACCGGGACAGGGTTTCGGACGAGCAGTACTTC,CASSNRDRVSDEQYF
TRBJ2-1,NA,TRBD1,TRBV12-3/TRBV12-4,TGTGCCAGCAGCTCCGGGACAGTTGAATACAATGAGCAGTTCTTC,CASSSGTVEYNEQFF
TRBJ2-7,NA,NA,TRBV27,TGTGCCAGCAGCGAAACTCCCCGGTACGAGCAGTACTTC,CASSETPRYEQYF
TRBJ1-5,few,NA,TRBV20-1,TGCAGTGCTAGAGGGACAGAGGGACAGCCCCAGCATTTT,CSARGTEGQPQHF
TRBJ2-3,NA,NA,TRBV28,TGTGCCAGCAGGTTCTGGGCAGATACGCAGTATTTT,CASRFWADTQYF
TRBJ2-2,NA,NA,TRBV5-1,TGCGCCAGCAGCTTGCCAGTTGGGTCCGGGGAGCTGTTTTTT,CASSLPVGSGELFF
TRBJ1-1,few,NA,TRBV7-9,TGTGCCAGCACCCCCGGGGCGAACACTGAAGCTTTCTTT,CASTPGANTEAFF
TRBJ2-1,NA,NA,TRBV20-1,TGCAGTGCTAGAGGAGAGGCTGATTACAATGAGCGGTTCTTC,CSARGEADYNERFF
TRBJ2-3,NA,TRBD2,TRBV6-6,TGTGCCAGCAGTCGACTAGCGGGGGGGCTTCTCGCAGATACGCAGTATTTT,CASSRLAGGLLADTQYF
TRBJ2-1,many,NA,TRBV29-1,TGCAGCGTTGTAACTCGGGACACCCGCTCCTACAATGAGCAGTTCTTC,CSVVTRDTRSYNEQFF
TRBJ2-1,NA,TRBD2,TRBV4-1,TGCGCCAGCAGACTACGGGGGGGCCTCCCCAATGAGCAGTTCTTC,CASRLRGGLPNEQFF
TRBJ2-5,NA,TRBD2,TRBV3-1,TGTGCCAGCAGCCCTATGGGACTAGAAGAGACCCAGTACTTC,CASSPMGLEETQYF
TRBJ2-5,many,TRBD2,TRBV7-9,TGTGCCAGCAGCTCCGCCGATGATAGCGGGATCCGAGAGACCCAGTACTTC,CASSSADDSGIRETQYF
TRBJ2-7,NA,TRBD2,TRBV20-1,TGCAGTGCTAGGCAGGCCGGGGGGACTAGCGGGAGCGAGCAGTACTTC,CSARQAGGTSGSEQYF
TRBJ2-7,NA,TRBD2,TRBV10-3,TGTGCCATCAGCCCCGGGAGGGGCCTTTCCTACGAGCAGTACTTC,CAISPGRGLSYEQYF
TRBJ2-1,few,NA,TRBV18,TGTGCCAGCTCACCGCTGACCTTGGGTGAGCAGTTCTTC,CASSPLTLGEQFF
TRBJ2-5,NA,TRBD1,TRBV4-1,TGCGCCAGCAGCCTTTTCGGGGACAGCTCGGATGAGACCCAGTACTTC,CASSLFGDSSDETQYF
TRBJ2-1,NA,NA,TRBV2,TGTGCCAGCAAAAGAGACGTGAACAATGAGCAGTTCTTC,CASKRDVNNEQFF
TRBJ2-3,few,TRBD1,TRBV2,TGTGCCAGCAGTGAATGGGACAGGGGGACAGATACGCAGTATTTT,CASSEWDRGTDTQYF
TRBJ2-5,NA,TRBD2,TRBV20-1,TGCAGTGCTAGCCCTCTAGCGGGAGTGTTGAGGACCCAGTACTTC,CSASPLAGVLRTQYF
TRBJ2-2,NA,NA,TRBV5-1,TGCGCCAGCACCTTTGGGGAGGCCGGGGAGCTGTTTTTT,CASTFGEAGELFF
TRBJ2-5,NA,TRBD2,TRBV13,TGTGCCAGCAGCCCTTATAGCGGGGGGGCGCAAGAGACCCAGTACTTC,CASSPYSGGAQETQYF
TRBJ1-5,NA,NA,TRBV30,TGTGCCTCGGAAGTGCTGGGTCAGCCCCAGCATTTT,CASEVLGQPQHF
TRBJ2-5,many,TRBD2,TRBV20-1,TGCAGTGCGTCGACTAGCGGGAGGTTTGAGACCCAGTACTTC,CSASTSGRFETQYF
TRBJ2-3,NA,NA,TRBV20-1,TGCAGTGCTAGAACAGGGTTACACACAGATACGCAGTATTTT,CSARTGLHTDTQYF
TRBJ2-7,many,NA,TRBV29-1,TGCAGCGTTGGGGGACACCTGTCCTACGAGCAGTACTTC,CSVGGHLSYEQYF
TRBJ2-3,few,TRBD1,TRBV28,TGTGCCAGCAGAGGAACTCGACAGGGTGAAGGCACAGATACGCAGTATTTT,CASRGTRQGEGTDTQYF
TRBJ1-5,NA,TRBD1,TRBV6-5,TGTGCCAGCAGCAAGGACAGGGGTAGCAATCAGCCCCAGCATTTT,CASSKDRGSNQPQHF
TRBJ1-2,many,NA,TRBV15,TGTGCCACATCCAAGGGGTATGGCTACACCTTC,CATSKGYGYTF
TRBJ2-1,few,NA,TRBV7-7,TGTGCCAGCAGCCCCTCTATAAACTCCTACAATGAGCAGTTCTTC,CASSPSINSYNEQFF
TRBJ2-5,many,TRBD2,TRBV2,TGTGCCAGCACCTTGGGAGCGGGGGGGGCCACGTCCCAGTACTTC,CASTLGAGGATSQYF
TRBJ1-5,NA,NA,TRBV9,TGTGCCAGCAGCGCGGATGGGGTACGCAATCAGCCCCAGCATTTT,CASSADGVRNQPQHF
TRBJ1-4,NA,NA,TRBV3-1,TGTGCCAGCAACTATCGGGGGGTAAATGAAAAACTGTTTTTT,CASNYRGVNEKLFF
TRBJ2-1,many,TRBD2,TRBV25-1,TGTGCCAGCAGTGAGGGTCTAGCGGATTACAATGAGCAGTTCTTC,CASSEGLADYNEQFF
TRBJ1-5,few,NA,TRBV20-1,TGCAGTGCTATCCCCCATGGCGGACCCCAGCATTTT,CSAIPHGGPQHF
TRBJ1-1,few,NA,TRBV7-6,TGTGCCGGCAGCCAGGACCCGAACACTGAAGCTTTCTTT,CAGSQDPNTEAFF
TRBJ2-1,NA,TRBD2,TRBV7-9,TGTGCCAGCAGCTTCAAACTAGCGGGAGGGCCAATCTACAATGAGCAGTTCTTC,CASSFKLAGGPIYNEQFF
TRBJ2-3,NA,TRBD2,TRBV11-2,TGTGCCAGCAGCCCCTCTAGCGGGAGGAGAACAGATACGCAGTATTTT,CASSPSSGRRTDTQYF
TRBJ1-4,few,NA,TRBV12-3/TRBV12-4,TGTGCCAGCAGTTGGCAGGGGAGTAATGAAAAACTGTTTTTT,CASSWQGSNEKLFF
TRBJ2-7,NA,TRBD2,TRBV5-1,TGCGCCAGCAATCCAGGGGGTTCTAGCGGGGGACTCTCCTACGAGCAGTACTTC,CASNPGGSSGGLSYEQYF
TRBJ2-1,few,TRBD1,TRBV6-1,TGTGCCAGCAGTGTTCGGACAGGGTACAATGAGCAGTTCTTC,CASSVRTGYNEQFF
TRBJ1-5,NA,NA,TRBV20-1,TGCAGTGCTAGAGAATATGAGGATCAGCCCCAGCATTTT,CSAREYEDQPQHF
TRBJ2-3,once,NA,TRBV11-2,TGTGCCAGCAGCTACGGCCCTGGTGGGGGCGACCCCACAGATACGCAGTATTTT,CASSYGPGGGDPTDTQYF